The clone carrying this TCR beta chain was seen ten or more times. Regarding time point: newly diagnosed GD, antithyroid drugs for less than 3 months. The TCR library used RNA extracted from PBMCs. Combining iRepertoire HTBI primers with Arm-PCR of CDR3 regions, the authors built TCR beta libraries. TCRdb reprocessed the multiplex PCR reads with MiXCR, giving one entry per CDR3 protein. Among roughly 510,000 distinct CDR3 sequences, roughly 15% were seen once, and the ten largest hold around 11%. The sample comes from a study of regulatory T cells in long-lasting Graves disease. The length of the CDR3 is 14 residues. V was pared by 7 bases and J by 0 bases, with 5 bases of the junction left unmatched. From germline, CDR1 is ENHRY and CDR2 SYGVKD. The sample was also reused in another study, on T cells in Graves' hyperthyroidism and ophthalmopathy.

The sequenced sample was peripheral blood mononuclear cells (PBMCs), obtained at new diagnosis, from a patient treated with antithyroid drugs. This sequence joins TRBV10-3 and TRBJ2-7; 8 bases are a match to TRBD1. The source is a man between 18 and 35 years old with Graves disease. As DNA, the CDR3 is TGTGCCATCAAGCTCACAGGGGGCTCCTACGAGCAGTACTTC. Translation: CAIKLTGGSYEQYF.